This T cell receptor beta chain was captured by sequencing in a study of blood T cell repertoires in COVID-19. The wider study: The origin of the acute and convalescent COVID-19 samples was the United States, Italy and Spain.

Generated by immunoSEQ multiplex PCR, the TCRdb table keeps only in-frame clones and is missing some. The table has 110,000 to 150,000 clones, roughly 89% seen once. Trimming removed 1 base from V and 9 bases from J; junction bases left unmatched: 8. CDR1 is SGHTA and CDR2 is FQGTGA in the germline V gene. This CDR3 spans 14 amino acids. The chain combines TRBV7-3 with TRBJ1-2; 7 positions agree with TRBD1. The sequence derives from a man aged 55 to 70 with active or convalescent COVID-19. The sequenced sample was peripheral blood. In DNA, the CDR3 is TGTGCCAGCAGCTTAAACCGACAGGGTGATAGCTACACCTTC. Its translation is CASSLNRQGDSYTF.